Listed below are T cell receptor beta chains from one sample, sequenced in a study of Graves' ophthalmopathy and Graves' hyperthyroidism. TCRdb redid the calling of the multiplex PCR reads with MiXCR, one entry per CDR3 protein. Of 650,000 to 900,000 distinct CDR3 sequences listed, approximately 40% are singletons. The sample was peripheral blood. The receptors stem from an adult man with Graves' ophthalmopathy. The CDR3 runs from the conserved cysteine through the conserved F or W. The D gene is left open where the match is weak. Only part of the rows carry a size: once, few, many, or a class if the clone is expanded.

j_gene: TRBJ1-5
len: 18
d_gene: TRBD1
v_gene: TRBV5-4
abundance: -
CDR3nt: TGTGCCAGCAGTTACCGGAGCGCCCGGACAGGCCTCAATCAGCCCCAGCATTTT
CDR3aa: CASSYRSARTGLNQPQHF

j_gene: TRBJ1-5
len: 15
d_gene: TRBD1
v_gene: TRBV9
abundance: -
CDR3nt: TGTGCCAGCAGCCTTCACCCCACAGGGGGCCAGCCCCAGCATTTT
CDR3aa: CASSLHPTGGQPQHF

j_gene: TRBJ2-7
len: 15
d_gene: TRBD1
v_gene: TRBV2
abundance: -
CDR3nt: TGTGCCAGCAGCGAGACAGGGGGCTTGGGCTACGAGCAGTACTTC
CDR3aa: CASSETGGLGYEQYF

j_gene: TRBJ1-4
len: 16
d_gene: -
v_gene: TRBV27
abundance: -
CDR3nt: TGTGCCAGCAGTTCTTTCTCAGGGTCAACTAATGAAAAACTGTTTTTT
CDR3aa: CASSSFSGSTNEKLFF

j_gene: TRBJ1-2
len: 14
d_gene: TRBD1
v_gene: TRBV20-1
abundance: many
CDR3nt: TGCAGTGCTACCTTGACAGGGACCGAGGATGGCTACACCTTC
CDR3aa: CSATLTGTEDGYTF

j_gene: TRBJ2-2
len: 15
d_gene: -
v_gene: TRBV15
abundance: -
CDR3nt: TGTGCCACCAGCGGGGGGGCAGGGGACACCGGGGAGCTGTTTTTT
CDR3aa: CATSGGAGDTGELFF

j_gene: TRBJ2-7
len: 14
d_gene: -
v_gene: TRBV6-1
abundance: -
CDR3nt: TGTGCCAGCAGTAGGCAGGGGACGGTCTACGAGCAGTACTTC
CDR3aa: CASSRQGTVYEQYF

j_gene: TRBJ1-5
len: 14
d_gene: -
v_gene: TRBV19
abundance: -
CDR3nt: TGTGCCAGTAGTGTCGCCGGGAGAAATCAGCCCCAGCATTTT
CDR3aa: CASSVAGRNQPQHF

j_gene: TRBJ2-7
len: 14
d_gene: -
v_gene: TRBV2
abundance: few
CDR3nt: TGTGCCAGCAGTTACCATAGGAGCTGGGAGGAGCAGTACTTC
CDR3aa: CASSYHRSWEEQYF

j_gene: TRBJ1-5
len: 15
d_gene: -
v_gene: TRBV24-1
abundance: once
CDR3nt: TGTGCCAGCATAAAAGGGGGAAGGGTTAATCAGCCCCAGCATTTT
CDR3aa: CASIKGGRVNQPQHF

j_gene: TRBJ2-7
len: 13
d_gene: TRBD2
v_gene: TRBV10-3
abundance: once
CDR3nt: TGTGCCAGCAGTTACGTTACGGGGGGCGAGCAGTACTTC
CDR3aa: CASSYVTGGEQYF

j_gene: TRBJ2-1
len: 16
d_gene: TRBD2
v_gene: TRBV24-1
abundance: -
CDR3nt: TGTGCCATCAGTGGGTCCGGGACTAGCGGGAGTGGAGAGCAGTTCTTC
CDR3aa: CAISGSGTSGSGEQFF

j_gene: TRBJ1-1
len: 13
d_gene: -
v_gene: TRBV25-1
abundance: -
CDR3nt: TGTGCCAGCAGTTTCCTAGACCCCGCTGAAGCTTTCTTT
CDR3aa: CASSFLDPAEAFF

j_gene: TRBJ1-1
len: 13
d_gene: TRBD1
v_gene: TRBV10-1
abundance: -
CDR3nt: TGCGCCAGCAGTACAGGGGGCAAGACTGAAGCTTTCTTT
CDR3aa: CASSTGGKTEAFF

j_gene: TRBJ1-1
len: 14
d_gene: -
v_gene: TRBV14
abundance: -
CDR3nt: TGTGCCAGCAGTGAAGTAGGGGGGGGAACTGAAGCTTTCTTT
CDR3aa: CASSEVGGGTEAFF

j_gene: TRBJ1-1
len: 14
d_gene: -
v_gene: TRBV4-1
abundance: few
CDR3nt: TGCGCCAGCAGCCAAGTTCAGGGTATCACTGAAGCTTTCTTT
CDR3aa: CASSQVQGITEAFF

j_gene: TRBJ1-5
len: 14
d_gene: -
v_gene: TRBV20-1
abundance: -
CDR3nt: TGCAGTGCTAGAGTCTCGGGGGGCGAGCAGCCCCAGCATTTT
CDR3aa: CSARVSGGEQPQHF

j_gene: TRBJ2-5
len: 12
d_gene: TRBD1
v_gene: TRBV12-3/TRBV12-4
abundance: -
CDR3nt: TGTGCCAGCAGTTTATTAGGACAGGGCGGGGTCTTC
CDR3aa: CASSLLGQGGVF

j_gene: TRBJ1-3
len: 15
d_gene: -
v_gene: TRBV7-2
abundance: many
CDR3nt: TGTGCCAGCAGCCCGGCCCCGGTGACTGGAAACACCATATATTTT
CDR3aa: CASSPAPVTGNTIYF

j_gene: TRBJ1-1
len: 16
d_gene: TRBD1
v_gene: TRBV7-9
abundance: -
CDR3nt: TGTGCCAGCAGCCGCGGGACAGGGGGCGTGAGCTCTGAAGCTTTCTTT
CDR3aa: CASSRGTGGVSSEAFF

j_gene: TRBJ2-5
len: 16
d_gene: TRBD1
v_gene: TRBV7-9
abundance: -
CDR3nt: TGCGCCAGCAGCCAGGGCGGGACAGGGCGATCGGAGACCCAGTACTTC
CDR3aa: CASSQGGTGRSETQYF

j_gene: TRBJ2-7
len: 15
d_gene: TRBD1
v_gene: TRBV7-9
abundance: -
CDR3nt: TGTGCCAGCAGCTCAACAGGGGGTTCATCCTACGAGCAGTACTTC
CDR3aa: CASSSTGGSSYEQYF

j_gene: TRBJ1-6
len: 15
d_gene: -
v_gene: TRBV19
abundance: many
CDR3nt: TGTGCCAGTAGTATAGACCCAGGGGTTGATTCACCCCTCCACTTT
CDR3aa: CASSIDPGVDSPLHF

j_gene: TRBJ1-2
len: 14
d_gene: -
v_gene: TRBV5-4
abundance: -
CDR3nt: TGTGCCAGCAGCTTTGGTCAGGGGCGCTATGGCTACACCTTC
CDR3aa: CASSFGQGRYGYTF

j_gene: TRBJ1-1
len: 14
d_gene: -
v_gene: TRBV19
abundance: -
CDR3nt: TGTGCCAGTAGTATGACAGGTAGGAACACTGAAGCTTTCTTT
CDR3aa: CASSMTGRNTEAFF

j_gene: TRBJ1-1
len: 16
d_gene: TRBD1
v_gene: TRBV7-9
abundance: -
CDR3nt: TGTGCCAGCAGCTCTGACAGGGGAACGGGAAACACTGAAGCTTTCTTT
CDR3aa: CASSSDRGTGNTEAFF

j_gene: TRBJ2-7
len: 11
d_gene: -
v_gene: TRBV20-1
abundance: -
CDR3nt: TGCAGTACTAGTCGTACCTACGAGCAGTACTTC
CDR3aa: CSTSRTYEQYF

j_gene: TRBJ2-5
len: 12
d_gene: -
v_gene: TRBV29-1
abundance: -
CDR3nt: TGCAGCAGTTCGACAGAGCAAGAGACCCAGTACTTC
CDR3aa: CSSSTEQETQYF

j_gene: TRBJ2-7
len: 13
d_gene: TRBD1
v_gene: TRBV6-5
abundance: few
CDR3nt: TGTGCCAGCACCACAGACAGGGGAGGCGAGCAGTACTTC
CDR3aa: CASTTDRGGEQYF

j_gene: TRBJ2-7
len: 17
d_gene: TRBD2
v_gene: TRBV7-3
abundance: -
CDR3nt: TGTGCCAGCAGCTTAATCGGTAACCTAGCGGGAGAATACGAGCAGTACTTC
CDR3aa: CASSLIGNLAGEYEQYF

j_gene: TRBJ1-2
len: 13
d_gene: TRBD1
v_gene: TRBV11-2
abundance: many
CDR3nt: TGTGCCAGCAGCCTCGGGACAGGTCGTGGCTACACCTTC
CDR3aa: CASSLGTGRGYTF

j_gene: TRBJ1-2
len: 14
d_gene: TRBD1
v_gene: TRBV6-5
abundance: -
CDR3nt: TGTGCCAGCAGTTCCTTACAGGGGGCTAATGGCTACACCTTC
CDR3aa: CASSSLQGANGYTF

j_gene: TRBJ2-7
len: 13
d_gene: TRBD1
v_gene: TRBV20-1
abundance: many
CDR3nt: TGCAGTGCTTCCGACACAGGGGCCTACGAGCAGTACTTC
CDR3aa: CSASDTGAYEQYF

j_gene: TRBJ2-7
len: 12
d_gene: -
v_gene: TRBV11-2
abundance: -
CDR3nt: TGTGCCAGCAGCTTAGAGGTGGGCGAGCAGTACTTC
CDR3aa: CASSLEVGEQYF

j_gene: TRBJ1-3
len: 18
d_gene: -
v_gene: TRBV20-1
abundance: -
CDR3nt: TGCAGTGCTAGAGCCTTGAGGGGAACACTAAGCTCTGGAAACACCATATATTTT
CDR3aa: CSARALRGTLSSGNTIYF

j_gene: TRBJ2-7
len: 13
d_gene: TRBD1
v_gene: TRBV7-9
abundance: many
CDR3nt: TGTGCCAGCAGCTGGGGACAGGGGTACGAGCAGTACTTC
CDR3aa: CASSWGQGYEQYF

j_gene: TRBJ2-7
len: 16
d_gene: TRBD2
v_gene: TRBV10-3
abundance: once
CDR3nt: TGTGCCATCAGTGAGCCTCGACTAGCGGGTTCCTACGAGCAGTACTTC
CDR3aa: CAISEPRLAGSYEQYF

j_gene: TRBJ2-6
len: 16
d_gene: -
v_gene: TRBV10-3
abundance: -
CDR3nt: TGTGCCAGTCGTTCGGCAGGGAGCTCTGGGGCCAACGTCCCGACTTTC
CDR3aa: CASRSAGSSGANVPTF

j_gene: TRBJ2-5
len: 13
d_gene: TRBD2
v_gene: TRBV29-1
abundance: -
CDR3nt: TGCAGCGTTGAAATCGGTGGGGGGGACACCCAGTACTTC
CDR3aa: CSVEIGGGDTQYF

j_gene: TRBJ1-5
len: 12
d_gene: -
v_gene: TRBV20-1
abundance: -
CDR3nt: TGCGGAAAAGGCTCTAGCAATCAGCCCCAGCATTTT
CDR3aa: CGKGSSNQPQHF

j_gene: TRBJ2-7
len: 15
d_gene: -
v_gene: TRBV10-3
abundance: many
CDR3nt: TGTGCCATAGGACAACAGTACCTACGTTCCTACGAGCAGTACTTC
CDR3aa: CAIGQQYLRSYEQYF

j_gene: TRBJ1-5
len: 16
d_gene: -
v_gene: TRBV19
abundance: -
CDR3nt: TGTGCCAGCAGCCAAGATAGAGGGGGGCGGCTTCAGCCCCAGCATTTT
CDR3aa: CASSQDRGGRLQPQHF

j_gene: TRBJ2-5
len: 15
d_gene: TRBD2
v_gene: TRBV10-1
abundance: -
CDR3nt: TGCGCCAGCAGTGACATCGGAGAAGGGAGGGAGACCCGGTACTTC
CDR3aa: CASSDIGEGRETRYF

j_gene: TRBJ2-2
len: 15
d_gene: TRBD2
v_gene: TRBV15
abundance: many
CDR3nt: TGTGCCACCAGCAGGGGACTAGCAGGGGCCGGGGAGCTGTTTTTT
CDR3aa: CATSRGLAGAGELFF

j_gene: TRBJ2-7
len: 15
d_gene: TRBD1
v_gene: TRBV29-1
abundance: many
CDR3nt: TGCAGCGTTGAAGGGGGAAGGGGGCCATACTACGAGCAGTACTTC
CDR3aa: CSVEGGRGPYYEQYF

j_gene: TRBJ1-5
len: 15
d_gene: -
v_gene: TRBV7-2
abundance: -
CDR3nt: TGTGCCAGCAGCTTGGACAGCCAGTTCAATCAGCCCCAGCATTTT
CDR3aa: CASSLDSQFNQPQHF

j_gene: TRBJ2-7
len: 15
d_gene: TRBD1
v_gene: TRBV6-6
abundance: few
CDR3nt: TGTGCCAGCAGTACGGGGACAGGGTTAGTCCGCGAGCAGTACTTC
CDR3aa: CASSTGTGLVREQYF

j_gene: TRBJ2-7
len: 13
d_gene: TRBD1
v_gene: TRBV19
abundance: few
CDR3nt: TGTGCCAGTAGAGGACAGGGTTTCTACGAGCAGTACTTC
CDR3aa: CASRGQGFYEQYF

j_gene: TRBJ2-5
len: 13
d_gene: -
v_gene: TRBV6-6
abundance: few
CDR3nt: TGTGCCAGCACTGGTGGGCGGCAAGAGACCCAGTACTTC
CDR3aa: CASTGGRQETQYF

j_gene: TRBJ2-5
len: 13
d_gene: -
v_gene: TRBV7-2
abundance: many
CDR3nt: TGTGCCAGCAGCTTAGCGAGGCCCGAGACCCAGTACTTC
CDR3aa: CASSLARPETQYF

j_gene: TRBJ2-5
len: 17
d_gene: TRBD2
v_gene: TRBV12-3/TRBV12-4
abundance: -
CDR3nt: TGTGCCAGCAGTACTAGACTAGCGGGAGGCGGGTTTGAGACCCAGTACTTC
CDR3aa: CASSTRLAGGGFETQYF

j_gene: TRBJ1-2
len: 16
d_gene: -
v_gene: TRBV25-1
abundance: -
CDR3nt: TGTGCCAGCAGTGATAGTGCCGGGGGCGTCTTCGGTGGCTACACCTTC
CDR3aa: CASSDSAGGVFGGYTF